This TCR beta chain derives from a study of T-cell memory formation after mild COVID-19. About the study: Largely, TCR clusters stayed within a single donor. Study conclusions and caveats: Day 15 to 85 contracting clones showed balanced CD4/CD8; later expanders leaned CD4+.

A remark on this clonotype: Its antigen is currently unknown.

The CDR3 consists of 15 residues. V gave up 4 bases and J gave up 1 base, with 11 bases separating them. The germline V gene has CDR1 SGHAT and CDR2 FQNNGV. From 5'RACE with constant-segment primers came TCR alpha and TCR beta cDNA libraries that carried sample barcodes and UMIs. Via MiXCR, TCRdb re-called the 5' RACE reads, giving one row per CDR3 protein. The table shows under 300,000 distinct CDR3 sequences, with 8% to 9% occurring only once. This clonotype was sampled from a young man who had mild COVID-19 (a few samples of this study predate the infection). Cell type and time point are not known. Sequencing input: PBMCs or a T cell subset sorted from them (not recorded which). The chain combines TRBV11-2 with TRBJ2-1; D is possibly TRBD1 (5 bases). DNA of the CDR3: TGTGCCAGCAGCTCCGACAGTCCATCCTACAATGAGCAGTTCTTC. Translation gives CASSSDSPSYNEQFF.